This T cell receptor (beta chain) derives from a study of early T cells in non-severe SARS-CoV-2 infection. General study points: Matches to VDJdb favored anti-spike CD8 responses and missed private and CD4 specificities.

Comments on this clonotype: Its target is unknown.

Germline CDR1 reads PRHDT; CDR2 reads FYEKMQ (reference sequence). The J segment lost 4 bases and the V segment lost 5 bases, leaving 4 bases of the junction unmatched. This CDR3 has 14 residues. The TCR library protocol was used to attach unique molecular identifiers. These identifiers were attached to individual cDNA molecules. TCRdb passed the 5' RACE reads through MiXCR, listing each CDR3 protein once. The repertoire holds tens of thousands of distinct CDR3 sequences, with 12% as singletons. The chain is built from TRBV13 and TRBJ2-3, with 9 bases lining up with TRBD1. Material: whole blood. The receptor's source is an adult who was a healthcare worker with PCR-confirmed SARS-CoV-2 infection or an uninfected control (not recorded which). The CDR3: CASSLRQGADTQYF. CDR3 DNA: TGTGCCAGCAGCCTGCGACAGGGGGCAGATACGCAGTATTTT.